Listed below are T cell receptor beta chains from one sample, sequenced in a study of shared clonotypes between healthy human individuals. Method: immunoSEQ multiplex PCR; TCRdb's copy keeps in-frame clones and lacks some. The sample shows 2 million to 3 million clones, approximately 90% of them seen only once. Sequenced sample: naive CD4+ T cells sorted from blood. Every receptor here comes from a man between 18 and 29 years old in good health. The CDR3 runs from the conserved cysteine through the conserved F or W. D genes are given only for firm matches. Clone size, where shown, is once, few, many, or a class for clones that have expanded.

12	TRBV5-1	NA	TRBJ1-2	TRBD1	TGCGCCAGCAGGACAGGGAAGGGCGGCTACACCTTC	CASRTGKGGYTF
14	TRBV21-1	NA	TRBJ1-4	NA	TGTGCCAGCAGCATTGGGACTCGGAATGAAAAACTGTTTTTT	CASSIGTRNEKLFF
13	TRBV6-6	NA	TRBJ2-7	NA	TGTGCCAGCAGGGAGACACAAACCTACGAGCAGTACTTC	CASRETQTYEQYF
15	TRBV11-2	NA	TRBJ2-7	NA	TGTGCCAGCAGCCCGTCGGCGGGACCGACCTACGAGCAGTACTTC	CASSPSAGPTYEQYF
16	TRBV10-3	NA	TRBJ1-3	TRBD1	TGTGCCATCAAACGACAGGGGGAGGATTCTGGAAACACCATATATTTT	CAIKRQGEDSGNTIYF
15	TRBV5-6	NA	TRBJ2-3	TRBD2	TGTGCCAGCAGCTCCGACGGCGGGGGGTCAGATACGCAGTATTTT	CASSSDGGGSDTQYF
15	TRBV7-6	NA	TRBJ2-5	NA	TGTGCCAGCAGCTCTACTTGGACAGAGGGAGAGACCCAGTACTTC	CASSSTWTEGETQYF
16	TRBV11-3	NA	TRBJ2-1	TRBD1	TGTGCCAGCAGCTTAGAGGGACAGGGAGGGTCGGATGAGCAGTTCTTC	CASSLEGQGGSDEQFF
16	TRBV14	NA	TRBJ1-6	NA	TGTGCCAGCAGCCAGGAAGGGGGGGTCTATAATTCACCCCTCCACTTT	CASSQEGGVYNSPLHF
15	TRBV19	NA	TRBJ2-3	NA	TGTGCCAGTAGTACTTTAAGGGGAGGCACAGATACGCAGTATTTT	CASSTLRGGTDTQYF
15	TRBV5-1	NA	TRBJ1-4	NA	TGCGCCAGCAGCTTGGGCGGGGGGGCTGAGGAAAAACTGTTTTTT	CASSLGGGAEEKLFF
14	TRBV30	NA	TRBJ1-6	NA	TGTGCCTGGAGTTCGGGACTCCGGGGTTCACCCCTCCACTTT	CAWSSGLRGSPLHF
17	TRBV7-9	NA	TRBJ1-1	TRBD1	TGTGCCAGCAGCTTAGGATCCGGGACAGGGGCCAACACTGAAGCTTTCTTT	CASSLGSGTGANTEAFF
18	TRBV18	NA	TRBJ2-4	TRBD2	TGTGCCAGCTCACCGCTCGTGACTAGCGGAACCTCAGAAAACATTCAGTACTTC	CASSPLVTSGTSENIQYF
14	TRBV6-6	NA	TRBJ1-2	TRBD1	TGTGCCAGCAGTCCGACAGGGGAAGTCTATGGCTACACCTTC	CASSPTGEVYGYTF
15	TRBV6-5	NA	TRBJ1-1	NA	TGTGCCAGCAGTCGGCGAGGAGGGGCAGGCACTGAAGCTTTCTTT	CASSRRGGAGTEAFF
12	TRBV29-1	NA	TRBJ1-2	NA	TGCAGCGACCGCAGGGGCGACTATGGCTACACCTTC	CSDRRGDYGYTF
13	TRBV27	NA	TRBJ2-6	NA	TGTGCCAGTCGGAGCTCTGGGGCCAACGTCCTGACTTTC	CASRSSGANVLTF
15	TRBV5-6	NA	TRBJ2-7	TRBD1	TGTGCCAGCAGACCACAGGGGTTTTTATCCTACGAGCAGTACTTC	CASRPQGFLSYEQYF
15	TRBV21-1	NA	TRBJ2-7	NA	TGTGCCAGCAGCAAAACGGACAGGAGCTCCTACGAGCAGTACTTC	CASSKTDRSSYEQYF
15	TRBV5-7	NA	TRBJ1-4	TRBD1	TGTGCCAGCAGCTTGGGTGCAGGGGGCGATGAAAAACTGTTTTTT	CASSLGAGGDEKLFF
17	TRBV4-1	once	TRBJ1-3	NA	TGCGCCAGCAGCCAAGCCCGGGGCTCCGCGGAGGGAAACACCATATATTTT	CASSQARGSAEGNTIYF
14	TRBV28	NA	TRBJ1-2	NA	TGTGCCAGCAGTTCGCGGACAACTAACTATGGCTACACCTTC	CASSSRTTNYGYTF
18	TRBV10-1	NA	TRBJ2-5	TRBD2	TGCGCCAGCAGTGAGTCAGGACTAGCGGGGATCTCTCGGGAGACCCAGTACTTC	CASSESGLAGISRETQYF
14	TRBV19	NA	TRBJ2-3	NA	TGTGCCAGTAGTATAGAAGCGCGGGACAGAACGCAGTATTTT	CASSIEARDRTQYF
14	TRBV5-1	NA	TRBJ1-1	NA	TGCGCCAGCAGCTTGGCCGGGCCGAACACTGAAGCTTTCTTT	CASSLAGPNTEAFF
13	TRBV6-6	NA	TRBJ1-6	NA	TGTGCCAGCAGTTACTGGAATAATTCACCCCTCCACTTT	CASSYWNNSPLHF
16	TRBV30	NA	TRBJ1-1	NA	TGTACCTGGCCGCCGGGCGGACCTTTGGCGGACACTGAAGCTTTCTTT	CTWPPGGPLADTEAFF
16	TRBV18	once	TRBJ2-5	TRBD2	TGTGCCAGCTCACCAATGGCGGGGGGCCTCCGGGAGACCCAGTACTTC	CASSPMAGGLRETQYF
15	TRBV5-6	NA	TRBJ1-5	TRBD1	TGTGCCAGCAGTCACAGGGGAAGAAGCAATCAGCCCCAGCATTTT	CASSHRGRSNQPQHF
15	TRBV4-3	NA	TRBJ1-1	TRBD1	TGCGCCAGCAGCCTGAAGACAGGGGGCTTGACTGAAGCTTTCTTT	CASSLKTGGLTEAFF
15	TRBV5-6	NA	TRBJ2-7	NA	TGTGCCAGCAGCCCCGCGCTGGCGGATTCCTACGAGCAGTACTTC	CASSPALADSYEQYF
15	TRBV5-4	NA	TRBJ2-2	NA	TGTGCCAGCAGCTTGTTGGGGGGTGGCACCGGGGAGCTGTTTTTT	CASSLLGGGTGELFF
15	TRBV30	NA	TRBJ1-1	NA	TGTGCCTGGGTGTTGAATAGGGGGGCGAACACTGAAGCTTTCTTT	CAWVLNRGANTEAFF
18	TRBV5-1	NA	TRBJ2-3	TRBD2	TGCGCCAGCAGCTGGGGTGGTGCGCTAGCGGGGATCACAGATACGCAGTATTTT	CASSWGGALAGITDTQYF
15	TRBV5-1	NA	TRBJ2-2	TRBD1	TGCGCCAGCAGCCGAACGAGGACAGGGACCGGGGAGCTGTTTTTT	CASSRTRTGTGELFF
15	TRBV7-2	NA	TRBJ1-4	NA	TGTGCCAGCAGCCCCTTAGTGGGTACTAATGAAAAACTGTTTTTT	CASSPLVGTNEKLFF
16	TRBV6-1	NA	TRBJ2-7	NA	TGTGCCAGCAGTGAGAGCCAGGGAGCTGGGGTCCACGAGCAGTACTTC	CASSESQGAGVHEQYF
17	TRBV19	NA	TRBJ2-4	TRBD2	TGTGCCAGTAGTGCCGCGACTAGCGGGAGCGGGTGGAACATTCAGTACTTC	CASSAATSGSGWNIQYF
14	TRBV11-1	NA	TRBJ2-5	NA	TGTGCCAGCAGCTTAGGCCAGGGTAGGGAGACCCAGTACTTC	CASSLGQGRETQYF
13	TRBV6-1	NA	TRBJ1-1	NA	TGTGCCAGTAGATGGGCTATGAACACTGAAGCTTTCTTT	CASRWAMNTEAFF
15	TRBV7-7	NA	TRBJ2-3	NA	TGTGCTAGCAGCCAGGGACGATATAGCACAGATACGCAGTATTTT	CASSQGRYSTDTQYF
14	TRBV4-1	NA	TRBJ1-1	NA	TGCGCCAGCAGCCAAGAGGGGGGGAACACTGAAGCTTTCTTT	CASSQEGGNTEAFF